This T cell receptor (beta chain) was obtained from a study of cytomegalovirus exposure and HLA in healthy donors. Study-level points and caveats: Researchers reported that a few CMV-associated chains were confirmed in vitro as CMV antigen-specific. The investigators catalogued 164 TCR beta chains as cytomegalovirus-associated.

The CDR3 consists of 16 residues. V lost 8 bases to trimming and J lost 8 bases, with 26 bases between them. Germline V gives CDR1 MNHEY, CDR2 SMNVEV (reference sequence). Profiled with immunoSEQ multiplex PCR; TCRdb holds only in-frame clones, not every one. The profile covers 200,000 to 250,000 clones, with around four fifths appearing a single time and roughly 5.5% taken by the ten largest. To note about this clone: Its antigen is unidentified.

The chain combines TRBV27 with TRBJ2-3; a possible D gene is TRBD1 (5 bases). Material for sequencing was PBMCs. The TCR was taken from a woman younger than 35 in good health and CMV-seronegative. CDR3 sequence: CASVTLRQLGLGTQYF. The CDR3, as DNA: TGTGCCAGCGTAACCCTAAGACAGCTCGGGCTTGGTACGCAGTATTTT.